Sample share makes the clone carrying this T cell receptor (beta chain) medium-sized. Germline CDR1 is SGHAT and CDR2 is FQNNGV. The CDR3 runs 14 residues. Trimming took 5 bases from V and 5 from J, leaving 16 bases between them. This entry comes from a study of blood T cell repertoires in COVID-19. Turning to the study itself: T cells, B-cell-depleted T cells, or PBMCs provided the cDNA or gDNA that served as material.

Profiled with immunoSEQ multiplex PCR; TCRdb holds only in-frame clones, not every one. The sample includes 150,000 to 200,000 clones, 81% of them seen just once. Patients of the Seattle cohort, enrolled during active infection, were followed longitudinally. The specimen was peripheral blood. The receptor's source is a woman between 40 and 50 years old with COVID-19, enrolled during active disease. J is TRBJ2-7 and V is TRBV11-2, with D possibly being TRBD2 (5 bases). The CDR3 coding sequence is TGTGCCAGCAGCCCCCCCACATGGGGAGACGAGCAGTACTTC. Translated, it gives CASSPPTWGDEQYF.